Described below is a single T cell receptor beta chain sequence and its context. J was trimmed by 0 bases and V by 0 bases; bases with no gene match: 6. The germline V gene encodes CDR1 SGDLS and CDR2 YYNGEE. The CDR3 runs 19 residues. In the original workflow: By means of reference gene primer amplification, nucleated cell counts were estimated. The assay was immunoSEQ multiplex PCR, and TCRdb's table has in-frame clones only and misses some. V and J calls and clone size are given by that table; D and trimming were obtained from the DNA. Altogether roughly 140,000 clones are present, 84% being singletons, with the ten largest covering more than 8.5%. This sample was taken from a study of blood T cell repertoires in COVID-19. Across the whole study: Samples representing acute and convalescent COVID-19 were sourced from the United States, Italy and Spain. T cells, B-cell-depleted T cells, or PBMCs supplied cDNA or gDNA.

What was sequenced was peripheral blood. The clonotype originates from a man aged 55 to 69 with active or convalescent COVID-19. The genes are TRBV9 and TRBJ2-1, with 13 bases aligning to TRBD2. The CDR3 nucleotides are TGTGCCAGCAGCGTAGTGGGACTAGCGGGGAGAAGCTCCTACAATGAGCAGTTCTTC. The encoded protein is CASSVVGLAGRSSYNEQFF.